This T cell receptor (beta chain) was documented in a study of cytomegalovirus exposure and HLA in healthy donors. Turning to the study itself: The study's early data release held about 77 million unique TCRs from HLA-typed donors.

Germline values: CDR1 KGHSH, CDR2 LQKENI. The CDR3 runs to 16 residues. Study-level points and caveats: The investigators catalogued 150 to 200 TCR beta chains as cytomegalovirus-associated.

A multiplex PCR was run with 60 Vbeta primers and 13 Jbeta primers. Assay: immunoSEQ multiplex PCR; the TCRdb copy retains only in-frame clones and omits some. This table holds around 190,000 clones, 65% to 85% found once. Of note for this clone: Its antigen remains unknown.

The V and J genes are TRBV18 and TRBJ2-5; 7 bases fit TRBD1. The J call may be in error: the DNA end matches TRBJ2-7 better. Material for sequencing was PBMCs. This receptor was identified in a young woman in good health and CMV-seronegative. The chain's CDR3 is CASSSTGATTNYEQYF. The CDR3 nucleotides are TGTGCCAGCTCATCCACAGGGGCCACTACTAACTACGAGCAGTACTTC.